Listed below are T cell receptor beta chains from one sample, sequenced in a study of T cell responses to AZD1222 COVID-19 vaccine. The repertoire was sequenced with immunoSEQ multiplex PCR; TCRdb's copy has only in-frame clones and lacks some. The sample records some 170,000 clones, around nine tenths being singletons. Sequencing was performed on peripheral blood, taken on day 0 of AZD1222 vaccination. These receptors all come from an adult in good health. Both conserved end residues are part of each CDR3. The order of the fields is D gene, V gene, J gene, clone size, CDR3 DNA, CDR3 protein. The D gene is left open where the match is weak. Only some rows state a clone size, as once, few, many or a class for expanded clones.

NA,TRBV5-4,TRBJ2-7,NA,TGTGCCAGCAGCCTTGCAGGAGAAAGCTCCTACGAGCAGTACTTC,CASSLAGESSYEQYF
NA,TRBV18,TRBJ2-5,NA,TGTGCCAGCTCACCACCTCTAGTTACCCAAGAGACCCAGTACTTC,CASSPPLVTQETQYF
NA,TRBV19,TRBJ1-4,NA,TGTGCCAGTAGTATAGGGACAGCAACTAATGAAAAACTGTTTTTT,CASSIGTATNEKLFF
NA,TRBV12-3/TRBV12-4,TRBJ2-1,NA,TGTGCCAGCAGTCAACTAAATGAGCAGTTCTTC,CASSQLNEQFF
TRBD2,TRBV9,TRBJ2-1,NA,TGTGCCAGCAGCGAACAACCTAGCGGGAGGGCCCTTAATGAGCAGTTCTTC,CASSEQPSGRALNEQFF
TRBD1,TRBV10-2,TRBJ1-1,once,TGCGCCAGCAGTGAGTCGGGGGGACAGGGGCTACCCTTAGAAGCTTTCTTT,CASSESGGQGLPLEAFF
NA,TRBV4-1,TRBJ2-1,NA,TGCGCCAGCAGCCAAGATCAGCCAGGGGTCAATGAGCAGTTCTTC,CASSQDQPGVNEQFF
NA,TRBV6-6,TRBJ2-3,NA,TGTGCCACCTCTCTGAAAGGGGATACGCAGTATTTT,CATSLKGDTQYF
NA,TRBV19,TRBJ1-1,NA,TGTGCCAGTAGTATAGATCAGCTTGAAGCTTTCTTT,CASSIDQLEAFF
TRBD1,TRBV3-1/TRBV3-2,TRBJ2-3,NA,TGTGCCAGCAGAGGGGGCGGGAGCACAGATACGCAGTATTTT,CASRGGGSTDTQYF
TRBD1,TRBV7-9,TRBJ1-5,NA,TGTGCCAGCAGCTTAAAACAGGGGATGCCCCAGCATTTT,CASSLKQGMPQHF
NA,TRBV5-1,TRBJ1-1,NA,TGCGCCAGCAGCTTGGGTTGGACTGAAGCTTTCTTT,CASSLGWTEAFF
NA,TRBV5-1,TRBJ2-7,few,TGCGCCAGCAGCTTTGGTCGGCTAGTTAGCCACGAGCAGTACTTC,CASSFGRLVSHEQYF
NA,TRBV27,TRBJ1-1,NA,TGTGCCAGCAGTTGGGGGGGAGAAGGAAACACTGAAGCTTTCTTT,CASSWGGEGNTEAFF
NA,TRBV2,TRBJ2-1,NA,TGTGCCAGCACCGGCAATGAGCAGTTCTTC,CASTGNEQFF
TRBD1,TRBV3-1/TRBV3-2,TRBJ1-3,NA,TGTGCCAGCAGCCCGACAGGGTCGTTTTCTGGAAACACCATATATTTT,CASSPTGSFSGNTIYF
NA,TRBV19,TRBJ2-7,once,TGTGCCAGTAGTATTCTCGCTTCAAACCACGAGCAGTACTTC,CASSILASNHEQYF
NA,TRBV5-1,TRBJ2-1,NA,TGCGCCAGCAGCATGGGACTCGGGACGCGAAATGAGCAGTTCTTC,CASSMGLGTRNEQFF
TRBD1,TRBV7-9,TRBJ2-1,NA,TGTGCCAGCAGCTCTGCAGGGGGCGCCGAGCAGTTCTTC,CASSSAGGAEQFF
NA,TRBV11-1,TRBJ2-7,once,TGTGCCAGCAGCAAGGGGGGGGGACCACGCGAGCAGTACTTC,CASSKGGGPREQYF
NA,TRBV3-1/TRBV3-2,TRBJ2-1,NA,TGTGCCAGCAGACAGGGGGGGATCTACAATGAGCAGTTCTTC,CASRQGGIYNEQFF
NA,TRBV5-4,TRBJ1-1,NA,TGTGCCAGCAGCTTGCGATCTGAAGCTTTCTTT,CASSLRSEAFF
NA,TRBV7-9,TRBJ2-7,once,TGTGCCAGCAGCCCAGGGACATACCGAACCTACGAGCAGTACTTC,CASSPGTYRTYEQYF
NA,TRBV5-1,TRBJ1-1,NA,TGCGCCAGCAGCTTGCCGGACACTGAAGCTTTCTTT,CASSLPDTEAFF
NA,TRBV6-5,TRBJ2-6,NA,TGTGCCAGCAGTTACCGACCCGACTCTGGGGCCAACGTCCTGACTTTC,CASSYRPDSGANVLTF
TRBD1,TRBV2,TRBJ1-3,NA,TGTGCCAGCAGTACAGGGGGCGCACGTGGAAACACCATATATTTT,CASSTGGARGNTIYF
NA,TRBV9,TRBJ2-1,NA,TGTGCCAGCAGCGTAGTCGGGAATGGATGGAATGAGCAGTTCTTC,CASSVVGNGWNEQFF
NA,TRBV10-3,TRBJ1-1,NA,TGTGCCATCAGTGAAGGGCCGAACACTGAAGCTTTCTTT,CAISEGPNTEAFF
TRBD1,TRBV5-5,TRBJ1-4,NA,TGTGCCAGCAGCATACGAGGACCACAGGGGGCGAGAGAAAAACTGTTTTTT,CASSIRGPQGAREKLFF
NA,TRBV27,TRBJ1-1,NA,TGTGCCAGCAGTGTATGGGGGGGTTCTGAAGCTTTCTTT,CASSVWGGSEAFF
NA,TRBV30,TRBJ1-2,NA,TGTGCCTGGAGACCACAGGCTTACTATGGCTACACCTTC,CAWRPQAYYGYTF
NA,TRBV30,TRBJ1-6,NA,TGTGCCTGGAGTGTACGAGGGGATAATTCACCCCTCCACTTT,CAWSVRGDNSPLHF